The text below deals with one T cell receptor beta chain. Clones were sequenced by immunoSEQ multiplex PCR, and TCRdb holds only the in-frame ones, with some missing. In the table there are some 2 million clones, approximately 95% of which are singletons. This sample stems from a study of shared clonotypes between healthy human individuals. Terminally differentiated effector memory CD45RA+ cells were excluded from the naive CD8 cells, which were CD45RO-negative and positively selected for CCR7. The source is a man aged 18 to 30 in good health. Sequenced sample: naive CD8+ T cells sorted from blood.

The CDR3 DNA sequence: TGTGCCAGCAGCCCTACAGTCAGGGCTGACTACGAGCAGTACTTC. Its protein product is CASSPTVRADYEQYF. The V gene is TRBV11-2, the J gene TRBJ2-7, with D perhaps TRBD1 (5 bases). The V gene lost 5 bases and the J gene lost 3 bases, with 17 bases spanning the gap. The germline V gene has CDR1 SGHAT and CDR2 FQNNGV. The CDR3 is made up of 15 amino acids.